The 18 T cell receptor beta chains reported below all come from one sample, sequenced in a study of monozygotic twins with inflammatory bowel disease. TCRdb re-called the 5' RACE reads and shows each CDR3 protein once, DNA omitted. The record lists 300,000 to 450,000 distinct CDR3 sequences, of which the ten most abundant hold 2.5% to 3%. The source material was blood. Receptor source: a human donor with ulcerative colitis or Crohn's disease, or a healthy co-twin of an affected twin (not recorded which).

The chain employs TRBV7-9 and TRBJ2-1. The germline CDR1 and CDR2 sequences are SEHNR and FQNEAQ (reference sequence). The CDR3 runs 13 residues. CDR3 region: CASSSLLYNEQFF.

The chain employs TRBV4-3 and TRBJ2-1. Per germline, CDR1 LGHNA and CDR2 YSLEER. This CDR3 is 15 amino acids long. This CDR3 reads CASSQEGTPYNEQFF.

The chain combines TRBV12-3 or TRBV12-4 with TRBJ2-3; TCRdb's assignment of TRBD1 cannot be checked, as there is no DNA. CDR3 length: 16 residues. The CDR3 loop reads CASSFRDTLTTDTQYF.

The rearrangement uses TRBV29-1 and TRBJ2-5; there is no DNA to check the TCRdb D call of TRBD1. CDR3 length equals 13 residues. CDR1 is SQVTM, CDR2 ANQGSEA, per germline. CDR3 loop: CSVLRETQETQYF.

This sequence joins TRBV7-2 and TRBJ2-1; the TCRdb call, TRBD1, lacks DNA for checking. Germline CDR1 is SGHTA and CDR2 is FQGNSA. The CDR3 contains 17 residues. CDR3 sequence reads: CASSSPRSGSSYNEQFF.

The chain joins TRBV5-1 to TRBJ1-1. From germline, CDR1 is SGHRS and CDR2 YFSETQ. This CDR3 comprises 17 residues. The CDR3: CASSLYLAAQLDPEAFF. Full variable domain (remainder filled in from reference TRBV5-1 and TRBJ1-1): KAGVTQTPRYLIKTRGQQVTLSCSPISGHRSVSWYQQTPGQGLQFLFEYFSETQRNKGNFPGRFSGRQFSNSRSEMNVSTLELGDSALYLCASSLYLAAQLDPEAFFGQGTRLTVV.

The V call is TRBV20-1, the J call TRBJ1-5; lacking DNA, the TRBD1 call made by TCRdb goes unchecked. Germline CDR1 reads DFQATT; CDR2 reads SNEGSKA (reference sequence). The CDR3 covers 14 residues. The CDR3 region is CSARGRWDNQPQHF.

The gene calls are TRBV20-1 and TRBJ1-2; lacking DNA, the TRBD1 call made by TCRdb goes unchecked. The CDR3 loop spans 14 amino acids. CDR1 is DFQATT, CDR2 SNEGSKA, per germline (reference sequence). The CDR3 here is CSASMDRHNYGYTF.

The genes are TRBV24-1 and TRBJ2-3. CDR3 length: 14 residues. CDR1 is KGHDR, CDR2 SFDVKD, per germline. The CDR3 loop reads CATSDYGRSDTQYF.

The J gene is TRBJ1-4, the V gene TRBV4-3. The CDR3 consists of 14 residues. Per the germline V gene, CDR1 is LGHNA and CDR2 is YSLEER. This CDR3 is CASSQVGGSEKLFF.

The gene calls are TRBV5-6 and TRBJ1-2; the D call from TCRdb, TRBD1, cannot be confirmed without DNA. The CDR3 spans 15 residues. Germline V gene lookup returns CDR1 SGHDT and CDR2 YYEEEE. CDR3 residues: CASSFRDRGNYGYTF.

The genes are TRBV20-1 and TRBJ2-1; the TCRdb call, TRBD1, lacks DNA for checking. The CDR3 consists of 15 residues. The germline gives CDR1 DFQATT, CDR2 SNEGSKA (reference sequence). This chain's CDR3 is CSASPTGWAYNEQFF.

V usage is TRBV11-2 and J usage is TRBJ2-1; TCRdb outputs TRBD1, but without DNA this stays unchecked. Germline CDR1 SGHAT, CDR2 FQNNGV. The CDR3 totals 16 residues. The chain's CDR3 is CASLDFRTGVGNEQFF. The whole variable domain, remainder taken from reference TRBV11-2 and TRBJ2-1, is EAGVAQSPRYKIIEKRQSVAFWCNPISGHATLYWYQQILGQGPKLLIQFQNNGVVDDSQLPKDRFSAERLKGVDSTLKIQPAKLEDSAVYLCASLDFRTGVGNEQFFGPGTRLTVL.

This chain uses TRBV28 with TRBJ2-7; TCRdb's assignment of TRBD1 cannot be checked, as there is no DNA. Germline-derived CDR1 and CDR2 are MDHEN and SYDVKM. This CDR3 region has 13 residues. This chain's CDR3 is CASRSGQLYEQYF.

The rearrangement uses TRBV19 and TRBJ2-3; TCRdb proposes TRBD1, but this gene call is untestable without DNA. The CDR3 runs 17 residues. Germline values: CDR1 LNHDA, CDR2 SQIVND (reference sequence). CDR3 region: CASSMGAGLTFTDTQYF.

This chain joins TRBV14 and TRBJ2-1; TCRdb proposes TRBD1, but this gene call is untestable without DNA. This CDR3 spans 16 amino acids. Per the germline V gene, CDR1 is SGHDN and CDR2 is FVKESK. CDR3 loop: CASSSTGTGDLGEQFF.

V gene TRBV6-5 combines with J gene TRBJ2-5; TCRdb designates TRBD1, a call that cannot be tested without DNA. Germline V gives CDR1 MNHEY, CDR2 SVGAGI. There are 17 residues in the CDR3. CDR3 loop: CASSYSLWGQTQETQYF.

The chain joins TRBV19 to TRBJ2-4; TCRdb outputs TRBD1, but without DNA this stays unchecked. The V gene's germline CDR1 is LNHDA and CDR2 SQIVND (reference sequence). This CDR3 comprises 18 residues. This CDR3 is CASSYGTGAVLAKNIQYF.